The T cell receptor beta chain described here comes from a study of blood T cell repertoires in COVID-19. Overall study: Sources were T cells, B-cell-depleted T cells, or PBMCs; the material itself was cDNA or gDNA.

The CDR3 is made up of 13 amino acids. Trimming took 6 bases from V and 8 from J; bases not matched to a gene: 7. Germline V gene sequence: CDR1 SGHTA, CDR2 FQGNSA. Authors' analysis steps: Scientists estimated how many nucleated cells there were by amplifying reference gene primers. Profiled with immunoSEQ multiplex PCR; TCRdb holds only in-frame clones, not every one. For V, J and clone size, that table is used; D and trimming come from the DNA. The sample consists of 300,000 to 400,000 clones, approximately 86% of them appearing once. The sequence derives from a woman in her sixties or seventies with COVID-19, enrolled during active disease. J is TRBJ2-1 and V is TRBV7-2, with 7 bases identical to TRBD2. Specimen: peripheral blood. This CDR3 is CASSPYGGDEQFF. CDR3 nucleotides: TGTGCCAGCAGTCCTTATGGGGGGGATGAGCAGTTCTTC.